This is a list of T cell receptor beta chains from one sample in a study of shared clonotypes between healthy human individuals. The data were produced by immunoSEQ multiplex PCR, yet TCRdb's version contains in-frame clones alone and is incomplete. This table has over 2 million clones, around 96% appearing once. Source material: naive CD8+ T cells sorted from blood. Source of these receptors: a man in his late teens or twenties in good health. The conserved cysteine and the conserved F or W are not part of the CDR3 here.

J gene | V gene | CDR3 length | CDR3 protein
TRBJ1-5 | TRBV28 | 15 | ASSGTGGAGSNQPQH
TRBJ2-7 | TRBV7-9 | 14 | ASSARQRTGTYEQY
TRBJ2-7 | TRBV5-4 | 10 | ASSSTGFEQY
TRBJ2-3 | TRBV5-1 | 15 | ASSPGLAGSYTDTQY
TRBJ2-1 | TRBV27 | 13 | ASSFHPGGGYEQF
TRBJ2-7 | TRBV4-1 | 10 | ASSQDLGEQY
TRBJ2-3 | TRBV2 | 9 | AWGGTDTQY
TRBJ2-3 | TRBV27 | 13 | ASSPGTASTDTQY
TRBJ2-3 | TRBV9 | 13 | ASSGSSGIGDTQY
TRBJ1-6 | TRBV5-1 | 13 | ASSFLPGADSPLH
TRBJ2-2 | TRBV7-6 | 11 | ASSGSGGGELF
TRBJ2-5 | TRBV15 | 14 | ATSRAPGQNEETQY